The 9 T cell receptor beta chains reported below all come from one sample, sequenced in a study of T cell clonality in common variable immunodeficiency. No antigens are known for them. Whole-study findings and limits: Reportedly, TCR beta sequences from common variable immunodeficiency showed fewer deletions and N-nucleotide insertions.

Here immunoSEQ multiplex PCR was the method, and the copy in TCRdb shows in-frame clones only, minus some. Altogether around 15,000 clones were found in the sample, and no singletons occur. Sample: peripheral blood mononuclear cells. The source is a human donor with common variable immunodeficiency.

Concerning this clone itself: The CDR3 end lies 3 residues beyond the end of the read and is filled in from the germline J gene. The chain combines TRBV18 with TRBJ1-6; 9 bases match TRBD1. Germline assignment: CDR1 KGHSH and CDR2 LQKENI. V shed 5 bases and J 6 bases; nucleotides not matched to a gene: 11. This CDR3 spans 17 amino acids. The CDR3 here is CASSSTIAGQGNSPLHF. The sequenced part of the CDR3 DNA is TGTGCCAGCTCATCAACGATAGCGGGACAGGGTAATTCACCC.

This clone was detected many times. The read terminates 3 residues before the CDR3 end, so the remaining end is supplied by the germline J gene. The rearrangement joins TRBV7-8 to TRBJ1-6; 8 bases are shared with TRBD1. The germline CDR1 and CDR2 sequences are SGHVS and FQNEAQ. The CDR3 totals 14 residues. V dropped 7 bases and J dropped 8; count of bases not matched to a gene: 7. The sequenced part of the CDR3 DNA is TGTGCCAGCATCCCGGACAGGGAAGATTCACCC. It is translated as CASIPDREDSP. The whole CDR3 region reads CASIPDREDSPLHF.

This clone was recorded many times. The CDR3 end falls 3 residues outside the read, so it is completed with the germline J gene. The rearrangement joins TRBV20-1 to TRBJ1-6; the D gene is possibly TRBD1 (6 bases). Trimming took off 3 bases at V and 8 bases at J, with 14 bases between the two ends. Germline CDR1 is DFQATT and CDR2 is SNEGSKA (reference sequence). The CDR3 is made up of 14 amino acids. The CDR3 bases that were read are TGCAGTGCTAGGTCGCAGGGGAACCATTCACCC. Protein product: CSARSQGNHSP. The full-length CDR3 reads as CSARSQGNHSPLHF.

This clone appeared many times. The read is 3 residues too short to cover the CDR3 end, so that end is filled in from the germline J gene. The chain combines TRBV2 with TRBJ1-3, with D unresolved. CDR3 length equals 14 residues. Deletions cut 5 bases from V and 4 bases from J, with 12 bases between. CDR1 and CDR2 from the germline V gene are SNHLY and FYNNEI. CDR3 sequence reads: CASSPLRFGNTIYF. The covered CDR3 bases are TGTGCCAGCAGTCCACTGCGGTTCGGAAACACC.

As for this clone: Read data end 3 residues before the CDR3 end; the end is taken from the germline J gene. The chain is built from TRBV7-9 and TRBJ2-1, with D tentatively TRBD1 (7 bases). With 5 bases removed from V and 6 bases from J, the gap between germline ends came to 11 bases. The CDR3 sequence is 13 residues long. Germline V gene sequence: CDR1 SEHNR, CDR2 FQNEAQ (reference sequence). CDR3 bases read: TGTGCCAGCAGCCCCCAGGGGGGCAATGAG. Translating it yields CASSPQGGNE. The full CDR3 reads CASSPQGGNEQFF. The whole variable domain, filled in from reference TRBV7-9 and TRBJ2-1, reads DTGVSQNPRHKITKRGQNVTFRCDPISEHNRLYWYRQTLGQGPEFLTYFQNEAQLEKSRLLSDRFSAERPKGSFSTLEIQRTEQGDSAMYLCASSPQGGNEQFFGPGTRLTVL.

Here the CDR3 reads CASSGRGTGKYGYTF. The sequenced part of the CDR3 DNA is TGTGCCAGCTCTGGGCGGGGCACGGGAAAATATGGC. The chain links TRBV7-2 to TRBJ1-2; a possible D gene is TRBD1 (5 bases). Sequencing ends 3 residues short of the CDR3 end; the germline J gene provides the rest. Trimming pared 8 bases from V and 5 bases from J, leaving 21 bases between. Germline CDR1 reads SGHTA; CDR2 reads FQGNSA. The CDR3 sequence is 15 residues long.

The sample holds a few counts of this clone. The read stops 3 residues short of the end of the CDR3; the missing end is completed from the germline J gene. The chain carries TRBV19 and TRBJ1-6, with a tentative D call TRBD1 (6 bases). The V gene's germline CDR1 is LNHDA and CDR2 SQIVND (reference sequence). V dropped 4 bases and J dropped 8 bases, with 24 bases sitting between them. The CDR3 spans 18 residues. This CDR3 reads CASSKPRGRGHSDSPLHF. The sequenced part of the CDR3 DNA is TGTGCCAGTAGTAAGCCCCGGGGGCGGGGGCATTCGGATTCACCC.

In this sample, this clone turned up many times. The read gets to within 3 residues of the CDR3 end, and the germline J gene fills in the rest. The genes are TRBV3-1 (or the pseudogene TRBV3-2) and TRBJ2-3; possibly TRBD1 or TRBD2 for D (5 bases each). Germline values: CDR1 LGHDT, CDR2 YNNKEL (reference sequence). The ends were cut back, 2 bases at V and 6 bases at J, with 18 bases in the middle. The CDR3 runs 16 residues. CDR3 DNA, as far as it was read: TGTGCCAGCAGCCAACCCCTCACAGGTCGAGGGGATACG. This encodes CASSQPLTGRGDT. The whole CDR3 is CASSQPLTGRGDTQYF.

A remark on this clone: The read comes to an end 3 residues before the CDR3 does, leaving the germline J gene to fill in the end. The V and J genes are TRBV20-1 and TRBJ1-1, with D possibly TRBD1 on 5 matching bases. Looked up from germline, CDR1 is DFQATT and CDR2 is SNEGSKA (reference sequence). There are 13 residues in the CDR3. Trimming took off 2 bases at V and 0 bases at J, with 7 bases between the two ends. The CDR3 reads CSARQGMNTEAFF. CDR3 DNA, as far as it was read: TGCAGTGCTAGACAGGGTATGAACACTGAA.